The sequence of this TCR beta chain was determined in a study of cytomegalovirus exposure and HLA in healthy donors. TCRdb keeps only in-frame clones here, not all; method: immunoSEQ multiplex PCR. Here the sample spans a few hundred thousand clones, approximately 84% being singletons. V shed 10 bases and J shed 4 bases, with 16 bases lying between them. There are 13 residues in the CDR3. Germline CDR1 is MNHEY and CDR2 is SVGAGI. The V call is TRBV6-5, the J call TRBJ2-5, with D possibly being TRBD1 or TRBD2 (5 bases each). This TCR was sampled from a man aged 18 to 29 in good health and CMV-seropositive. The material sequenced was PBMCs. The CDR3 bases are TGTGCCACCCAACGGGGCGATATAGAGACCCAGTACTTC. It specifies CATQRGDIETQYF.